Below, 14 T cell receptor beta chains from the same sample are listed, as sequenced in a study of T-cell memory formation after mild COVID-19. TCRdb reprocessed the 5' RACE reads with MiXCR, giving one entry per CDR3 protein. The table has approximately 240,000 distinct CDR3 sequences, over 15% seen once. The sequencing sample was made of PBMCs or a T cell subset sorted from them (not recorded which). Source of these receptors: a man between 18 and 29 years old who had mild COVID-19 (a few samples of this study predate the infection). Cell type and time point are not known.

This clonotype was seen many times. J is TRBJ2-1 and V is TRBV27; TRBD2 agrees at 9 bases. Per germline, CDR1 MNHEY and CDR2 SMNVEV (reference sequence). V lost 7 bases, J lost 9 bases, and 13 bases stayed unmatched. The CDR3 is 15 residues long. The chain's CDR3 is CASTQGGGASGEQFF. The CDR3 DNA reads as TGTGCCAGCACTCAAGGCGGGGGGGCCAGTGGTGAGCAGTTCTTC.

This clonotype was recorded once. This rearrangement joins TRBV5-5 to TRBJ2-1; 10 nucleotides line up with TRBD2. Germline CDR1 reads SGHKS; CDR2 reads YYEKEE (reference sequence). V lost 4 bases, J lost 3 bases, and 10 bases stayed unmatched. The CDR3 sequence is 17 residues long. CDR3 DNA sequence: TGTGCCAGCAGCCCCCGACTAGCGGGCCGAGGCTACAATGAGCAGTTCTTC. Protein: CASSPRLAGRGYNEQFF.

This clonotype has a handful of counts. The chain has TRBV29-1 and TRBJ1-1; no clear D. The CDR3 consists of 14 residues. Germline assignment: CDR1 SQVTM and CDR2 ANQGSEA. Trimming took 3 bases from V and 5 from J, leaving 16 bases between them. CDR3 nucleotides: TGCAGCGTTGACGGGCTCGGAGGAGGGACTGAAGCTTTCTTT. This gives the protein CSVDGLGGGTEAFF. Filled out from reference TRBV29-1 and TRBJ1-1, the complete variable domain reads SAVISQKPSRDICQRGTSLTIQCQVDSQVTMMFWYRQQPGQSLTLIATANQGSEATYESGFVIDKFPISRPNLTFSTLTVSNMSPEDSSIYLCSVDGLGGGTEAFFGQGTRLTVV.

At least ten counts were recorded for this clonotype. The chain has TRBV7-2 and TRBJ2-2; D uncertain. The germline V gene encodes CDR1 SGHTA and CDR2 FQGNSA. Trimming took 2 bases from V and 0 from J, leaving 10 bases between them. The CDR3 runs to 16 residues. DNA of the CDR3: TGTGCCAGCAGCTTACTGGGTCTTACGAACACCGGGGAGCTGTTTTTT. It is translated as CASSLLGLTNTGELFF.

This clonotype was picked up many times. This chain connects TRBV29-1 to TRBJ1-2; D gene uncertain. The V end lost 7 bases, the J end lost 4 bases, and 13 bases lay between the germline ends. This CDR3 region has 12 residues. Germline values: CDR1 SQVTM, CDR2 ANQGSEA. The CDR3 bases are TGCAGCGCAATGGACGACCCCTATGGCTACACCTTC. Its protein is CSAMDDPYGYTF.

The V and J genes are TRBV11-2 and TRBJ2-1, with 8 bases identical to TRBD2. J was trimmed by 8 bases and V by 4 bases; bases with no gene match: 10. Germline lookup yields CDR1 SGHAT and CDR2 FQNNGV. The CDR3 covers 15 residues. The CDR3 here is CASSSYYGGADEQFF. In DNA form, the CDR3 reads TGTGCCAGCAGCTCCTACTACGGGGGGGCCGATGAGCAGTTCTTC. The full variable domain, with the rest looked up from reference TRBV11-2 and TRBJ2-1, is EAGVAQSPRYKIIEKRQSVAFWCNPISGHATLYWYQQILGQGPKLLIQFQNNGVVDDSQLPKDRFSAERLKGVDSTLKIQPAKLEDSAVYLCASSSYYGGADEQFFGPGTRLTVL.

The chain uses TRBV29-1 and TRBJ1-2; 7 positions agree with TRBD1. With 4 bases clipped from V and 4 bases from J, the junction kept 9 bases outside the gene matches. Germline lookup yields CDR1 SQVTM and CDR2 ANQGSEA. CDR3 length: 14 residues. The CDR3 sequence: CSVAPTTGAYGYTF. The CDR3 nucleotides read TGCAGCGTTGCCCCGACTACAGGGGCCTATGGCTACACCTTC.

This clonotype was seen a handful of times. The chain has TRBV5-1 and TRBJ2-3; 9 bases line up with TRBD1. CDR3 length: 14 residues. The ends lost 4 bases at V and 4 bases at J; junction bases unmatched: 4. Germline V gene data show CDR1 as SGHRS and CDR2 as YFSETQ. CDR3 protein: CASSPGTGSDTQYF. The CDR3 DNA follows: TGCGCCAGCAGCCCCGGGACAGGGTCAGATACGCAGTATTTT.

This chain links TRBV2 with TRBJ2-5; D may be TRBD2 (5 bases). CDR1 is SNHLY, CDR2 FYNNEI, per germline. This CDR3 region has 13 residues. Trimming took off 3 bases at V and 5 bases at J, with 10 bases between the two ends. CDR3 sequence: CASSDRRRETQYF. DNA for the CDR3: TGTGCCAGCAGTGACAGGAGGCGGGAGACCCAGTACTTC.

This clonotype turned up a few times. CDR3 bases: TGCGCCAGCAGCTTGACAGGAGACTCTGGAAACACCATATATTTT. Translated, it gives CASSLTGDSGNTIYF. The chain is built from TRBV5-1 and TRBJ1-3; weak D call: TRBD1 (5 bases). With 1 base removed from V and 0 bases from J, the gap between germline ends came to 8 bases. The CDR3 has 15 amino acids. The germline V gene has CDR1 SGHRS and CDR2 YFSETQ.

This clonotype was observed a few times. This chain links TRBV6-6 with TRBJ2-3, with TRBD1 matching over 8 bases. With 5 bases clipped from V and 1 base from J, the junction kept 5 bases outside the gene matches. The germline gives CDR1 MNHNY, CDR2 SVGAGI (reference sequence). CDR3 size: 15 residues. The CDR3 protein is CASSHPGQGTDTQYF. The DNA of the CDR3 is TGTGCCAGCAGTCACCCGGGACAGGGCACAGATACGCAGTATTTT.

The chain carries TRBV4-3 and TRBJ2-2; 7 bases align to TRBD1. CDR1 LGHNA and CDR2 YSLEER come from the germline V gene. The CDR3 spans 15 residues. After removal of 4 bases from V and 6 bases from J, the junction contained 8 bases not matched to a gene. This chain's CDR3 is CASSRSRGPAGELFF. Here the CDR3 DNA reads TGCGCCAGCAGCCGCTCGAGGGGGCCGGCCGGGGAGCTGTTTTTT.

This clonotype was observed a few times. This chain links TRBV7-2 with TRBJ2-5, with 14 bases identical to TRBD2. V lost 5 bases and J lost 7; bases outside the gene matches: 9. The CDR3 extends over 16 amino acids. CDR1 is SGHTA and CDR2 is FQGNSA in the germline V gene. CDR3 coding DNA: TGTGCCAGCAGCCCCTGGACTAGCGGGGGGCCCGGGACCCAGTACTTC. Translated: CASSPWTSGGPGTQYF.

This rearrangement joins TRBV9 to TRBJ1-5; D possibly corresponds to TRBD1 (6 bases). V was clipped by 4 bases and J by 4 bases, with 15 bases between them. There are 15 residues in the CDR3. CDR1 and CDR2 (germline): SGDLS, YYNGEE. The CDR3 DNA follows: TGTGCCAGCAGCCCTAGGGGGGGATGGAATCAGCCCCAGCATTTT. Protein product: CASSPRGGWNQPQHF. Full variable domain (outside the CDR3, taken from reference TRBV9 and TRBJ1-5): DSGVTQTPKHLITATGQRVTLRCSPRSGDLSVYWYQQSLDQGLQFLIQYYNGEERAKGNILERFSAQQFPDLHSELNLSSLELGDSALYFCASSPRGGWNQPQHFGDGTRLSIL.